A single sample is the source of the 27 T cell receptor beta chains below, sequenced in a study of shared clonotypes between healthy human individuals (dated by TCRdb to 2019 to 2021). Library creation used the immunoSEQ multiplex PCR assay. The source is immuneACCESS, and TCRdb retained only in-frame sequences with V and J called. Part of the clones is not carried over; for the studies checked, unresolved V genes explain less than half of this, and the remainder is unexplained. The sample data list hundreds of thousands of clones, and 73% of these were observed just once. The ten largest account for around 1.8% of the sample. Sequencing was carried out using memory CD4+ T cells sorted from blood. The cell subset or site label of this sample denotes: CD45RA-negative fraction. Receptor source: a woman in her thirties in good health.

This clone has just one count. The chain has TRBV2 and TRBJ1-4; D is possibly TRBD1 (5 bases). V lost 8 bases and J lost 6, with 16 bases in between. Germline V gene lookup returns CDR1 SNHLY and CDR2 FYNNEI. The CDR3 contains 14 residues. The CDR3 reads CASAWPGGDEKLFF. CDR3 DNA: TGTGCCAGCGCTTGGCCAGGAGGGGATGAAAAACTGTTTTTT.

This chain connects TRBV18 to TRBJ2-5; no definite D call. This CDR3 contains 14 residues. Between the trimmed V and J ends, which lost 0 bases and 2 bases, there was a span of 7 bases. Germline-derived CDR1 and CDR2 are KGHSH and LQKENI. The CDR3 region is CASSPPSGQETQYF. CDR3 DNA: TGTGCCAGCTCACCACCGAGTGGGCAAGAGACCCAGTACTTC.

A note on this clone: The same CDR3 is also encoded by other DNA sequences in this sample. V usage is TRBV5-1 and J usage is TRBJ1-1; 10 positions match TRBD1. There are 15 residues in the CDR3. Germline V gives CDR1 SGHRS, CDR2 YFSETQ. The V gene end was trimmed by 4 bases and the J gene end by 5 bases; junction bases not matched to a gene: 8. CDR3 sequence reads: CASSPRQGARTEAFF. The DNA for the CDR3 is TGCGCCAGCAGCCCCCGACAGGGGGCGCGAACTGAAGCTTTCTTT.

J is TRBJ2-7 and V is TRBV18, with 9 bases that match TRBD2. CDR1 is KGHSH and CDR2 is LQKENI in the germline V gene. Trimming took 3 bases from V and 1 from J; bases not matched to a gene: 7. The CDR3 runs 16 residues. CDR3 coding DNA: TGTGCCAGCTCACCCCCACCCGCGGGAGGGTCCTACGAGCAGTACTTC. Amino acid sequence: CASSPPPAGGSYEQYF.

The V and J genes are TRBV7-2 and TRBJ1-5; D not certain. Trimming removed 1 base from V and 4 bases from J, with 23 bases in between. The CDR3 covers 19 residues. CDR1 is SGHTA, CDR2 FQGNSA, per germline. CDR3: CASSLVLIGVGSSNQPQHF. The CDR3 nucleotides read TGTGCCAGCAGCTTAGTGTTGATAGGTGTGGGCAGTAGTAATCAGCCCCAGCATTTT.

The chain employs TRBV29-1 and TRBJ1-2, with 7 bases identical to TRBD1. From germline, CDR1 is SQVTM and CDR2 ANQGSEA. Trimming took 1 base from V and 5 from J; bases not matched to a gene: 10. This CDR3 is built from 15 residues. Written as DNA, the CDR3 is TGCAGCGTTGAAGGGAATCCAACAGGGGCTTATGGCTACACCTTC. This codes for CSVEGNPTGAYGYTF. The full variable domain, rest sourced from reference TRBV29-1 and TRBJ1-2, is SAVISQKPSRDICQRGTSLTIQCQVDSQVTMMFWYRQQPGQSLTLIATANQGSEATYESGFVIDKFPISRPNLTFSTLTVSNMSPEDSSIYLCSVEGNPTGAYGYTFGSGTRLTVV.

The chain links TRBV10-3 to TRBJ1-2; D unresolved. The V end lost 0 bases, the J end lost 8 bases, and 13 bases lay between the germline ends. Looked up from germline, CDR1 is ENHRY and CDR2 is SYGVKD. This CDR3 has 14 amino acids. The DNA for the CDR3 is TGTGCCATCAGTGAGTCTAAGGGAATCGACGGCTACACCTTC. This sequence encodes CAISESKGIDGYTF.

This clone was seen a handful of times. The chain uses TRBV6-1 and TRBJ2-7, with 8 bases identical to TRBD1. CDR3 length: 13 amino acids. Germline loops: CDR1 MNHNS, CDR2 SASEGT. Trimming removed 8 bases from V and 3 bases from J; junction bases left unmatched: 6. CDR3: CASGRDRNYEQYF. CDR3 coding DNA: TGTGCCAGCGGCCGGGACAGGAACTACGAGCAGTACTTC.

Points on this clone: A much larger clone lies a single base off, so this may be a read error. The chain employs TRBV6-6 and TRBJ2-1; 15 bases line up with TRBD2. Germline trimming cut 6 bases from V and 7 bases from J; bases unmatched to any gene: 4. Germline CDR1 is MNHNY and CDR2 is SVGAGI (reference sequence). This CDR3 is 15 amino acids long. CDR3 sequence reads: CASRSGTSGRNEQFF. DNA of the CDR3: TGTGCCAGCAGGTCCGGGACTAGCGGGAGGAATGAGCAGTTCTTC.

This clone was seen only a few times. V and J are TRBV19 and TRBJ1-1; no firm D call. This CDR3 has 13 amino acids. Trimming left V 4 bases short and J 2 bases short, with 8 bases between. Germline V gives CDR1 LNHDA, CDR2 SQIVND (reference sequence). The CDR3 sequence is CASSSPRNTEAFF. The CDR3 DNA is TGTGCCAGTAGTAGTCCGAGAAACACTGAAGCTTTCTTT.

The J gene is TRBJ2-4, the V gene TRBV19, with a weak D call TRBD1 (5 bases). Looked up from germline, CDR1 is LNHDA and CDR2 is SQIVND (reference sequence). V was trimmed by 4 bases and J by 5 bases, leaving 18 bases between them. This CDR3 comprises 16 residues. The CDR3 reads CASSTKNRLKQNIQYF. In DNA form, the CDR3 reads TGTGCCAGTAGTACCAAAAACAGGTTGAAACAAAACATTCAGTACTTC.

The chain employs TRBV5-4 and TRBJ2-7, with 8 bases fitting TRBD1. This CDR3 is built from 15 residues. CDR1 is SGHNT, CDR2 YYREEE, per germline (reference sequence). With 0 bases clipped from V and 1 base from J, the junction kept 3 bases outside the gene matches. The CDR3 is CASSLGTGFSYEQYF. As DNA, the CDR3 is TGTGCCAGCAGCTTGGGGACAGGGTTTTCCTACGAGCAGTACTTC.

The chain joins TRBV6-5 to TRBJ2-1, with 13 bases fitting TRBD2. Germline V CDR1 and CDR2: MNHEY, SVGAGI. V shed 5 bases and J 8 bases; nucleotides not matched to a gene: 6. The CDR3 has 15 residues. This CDR3 reads CASSTSGRALHEQFF. CDR3 coding DNA: TGTGCCAGCAGTACTAGCGGGAGGGCGTTACATGAGCAGTTCTTC.

V gene TRBV6-1 combines with J gene TRBJ1-5; 11 bases fit TRBD1. The CDR3 length is 15 residues. The V and J ends lost 6 bases and 7 bases, in that order; junction bases with no gene match: 8. Germline V gene lookup returns CDR1 MNHNS and CDR2 SASEGT. The CDR3 protein is CASREGTGGQQPQHF. The CDR3 DNA is TGTGCCAGCAGAGAGGGGACAGGGGGTCAACAGCCCCAGCATTTT.

This clone was seen more than once but under ten times. V and J are TRBV27 and TRBJ1-1; unclear D gene. The V gene's germline CDR1 is MNHEY and CDR2 SMNVEV (reference sequence). The V end was cut by 6 bases, the J end by 5 bases, with 16 bases between. The CDR3 loop spans 14 amino acids. CDR3: CASRRVDSGTEAFF. The CDR3 DNA reads TGTGCCAGCAGACGAGTAGATTCGGGGACTGAAGCTTTCTTT.

With regard to this clone: A far larger clone lies a single base away; this is likely a read error. The rearrangement uses TRBV5-8 and TRBJ2-7; no clear D. This CDR3 is 11 amino acids long. The V and J ends lost 4 bases and 2 bases respectively, with 4 bases between them. The germline gives CDR1 SGHTS, CDR2 YDEGEE. The CDR3 bases are TGTGCCAGCAGCCGAACCTACGAGCAGTACTTC. Translation: CASSRTYEQYF.

V and J are TRBV6-6 and TRBJ2-3, with 8 bases identical to TRBD2. Germline assignment: CDR1 MNHNY and CDR2 SVGAGI (reference sequence). The CDR3 covers 15 residues. V gave up 4 bases and J gave up 0 bases; unmatched junction bases: 3. In DNA, the CDR3 is TGTGCCAGCAGTTCAGCGGGAGTGAGCACAGATACGCAGTATTTT. It yields the protein CASSSAGVSTDTQYF.

This clone was counted only a few times. The CDR3 DNA sequence: TGCGCCACCGAGCAGGGAACCTACAATGAGCAGTTCTTC. This gives the protein CATEQGTYNEQFF. This chain connects TRBV10-1 to TRBJ2-1; a possible D gene is TRBD1 (5 bases). Per the germline V gene, CDR1 is WNHNN and CDR2 is SYGVQD (reference sequence). V was pared by 10 bases and J by 2 bases, with 12 bases between. CDR3 size: 13 residues.

The chain carries TRBV2 and TRBJ2-7; maybe TRBD2 (6 bases). The V end lost 7 bases, the J end lost 5 bases, and 15 bases lay between the germline ends. The CDR3 totals 13 residues. Germline CDR1 reads SNHLY; CDR2 reads FYNNEI. CDR3: CASKDWGVDEQYF. CDR3 bases: TGTGCCAGCAAAGATTGGGGGGTAGACGAGCAGTACTTC.

There are a few counts of this clone. The chain has TRBV15 and TRBJ2-7; maybe TRBD1 (6 bases). The germline V and J ends were trimmed by 0 bases and 5 bases, with 11 bases remaining between them. The CDR3 loop spans 14 amino acids. From germline, CDR1 is LNHNV and CDR2 YYDKDF (reference sequence). CDR3 sequence reads: CATSRDLGADEQYF. The DNA of the CDR3 is TGTGCCACCAGCAGAGATCTGGGGGCTGACGAGCAGTACTTC. The whole variable domain, filled in from reference TRBV15 and TRBJ2-7, reads DAMVIQNPRYQVTQFGKPVTLSCSQTLNHNVMYWYQQKSSQAPKLLFHYYDKDFNNEADTPDNFQSRRPNTSFCFLDIRSPGLGDTAMYLCATSRDLGADEQYFGPGTRLTVT.

With regard to this clone: The same CDR3 can be traced to other DNA sequences in this sample. The chain is built from TRBV6-1 and TRBJ1-5; no firm D call. V was cut by 6 bases and J by 1 base, with 1 base left in between. CDR1 and CDR2 from the germline V gene are MNHNS and SASEGT. This CDR3 is built from 11 residues. The CDR3 region has the DNA TGTGCCAGCAGGAGCAATCAGCCCCAGCATTTT. This encodes CASRSNQPQHF.

The genes are TRBV5-1 and TRBJ1-1; no clear D. The CDR3 sequence is 15 residues long. Germline V gene lookup returns CDR1 SGHRS and CDR2 YFSETQ. With 1 base removed from V and 0 bases from J, the gap between germline ends came to 10 bases. The CDR3 bases are TGCGCCAGCAGCTTGTATCCCGTAATGAACACTGAAGCTTTCTTT. As protein: CASSLYPVMNTEAFF.

The chain carries TRBV28 and TRBJ1-2, with 10 bases fitting TRBD1. Germline CDR1 is MDHEN and CDR2 is SYDVKM. The CDR3 totals 15 residues. V lost 5 bases to trimming and J lost 6 bases; unmatched junction nucleotides: 9. The CDR3 DNA sequence: TGTGCCAGCAGTCTCCACCGGACAGGGGGGAATGGCTACACCTTC. Translating it yields CASSLHRTGGNGYTF.

This clone was counted at least ten times. V is TRBV28 and J is TRBJ1-2; unclear D gene. Germline values: CDR1 MDHEN, CDR2 SYDVKM. This CDR3 comprises 14 residues. Trimming cost V 6 bases and J 0 bases, with 11 bases left between them. CDR3 amino acids: CASRSGAANYGYTF. The CDR3 region has the DNA TGTGCCAGCAGGTCGGGCGCTGCTAACTATGGCTACACCTTC.

The rearrangement links TRBV28 to TRBJ2-7; 9 bases agree with TRBD2. Germline CDR1 and CDR2: MDHEN and SYDVKM. J was trimmed by 3 bases and V by 7 bases; bases with no gene match: 7. CDR3 length: 14 residues. The CDR3 DNA is TGTGCCAGCACTTCTAGCGGGGATCTCTACGAGCAGTACTTC. It specifies CASTSSGDLYEQYF.

The V call is TRBV4-2, the J call TRBJ2-7; D is unresolved. The V end lost 0 bases, the J end lost 5 bases, and 8 bases lay between the germline ends. CDR3 length equals 13 residues. Germline V gene data show CDR1 as LGHNA and CDR2 as YNFKEQ. CDR3: CASSQELVNEQYF. CDR3 nucleotide sequence: TGTGCCAGCAGCCAAGAGCTGGTAAACGAGCAGTACTTC.

This chain links TRBV15 with TRBJ2-6; D gene unclear. V was trimmed by 5 bases and J by 0 bases, leaving 8 bases between them. Germline CDR1 LNHNV, CDR2 YYDKDF (reference sequence). This CDR3 is built from 15 residues. The CDR3 DNA follows: TGTGCCACCAGCCCGAGGAACTCTGGGGCCAACGTCCTGACTTTC. It yields the protein CATSPRNSGANVLTF.